The 26 T cell receptor beta chains presented below share a single source sample, sequenced in a study of cytomegalovirus exposure and HLA in healthy donors. The PCR had 60 Vbeta and 13 Jbeta primers. TCRdb's copy holds only in-frame clones and misses some; the assay was immunoSEQ multiplex PCR. This table has approximately 160,000 clones, 82% appearing once. Material: PBMCs. The receptors come from a male donor in good health and CMV-seronegative.

The table lists this clone with a few counts. This chain connects TRBV5-4 to TRBJ1-1, with 10 positions matching TRBD1. The CDR3 loop spans 13 amino acids. V gave up 3 bases and J gave up 7 bases; unmatched junction bases: 3. Germline-derived CDR1 and CDR2 are SGHNT and YYREEE (reference sequence). The chain's CDR3 is CASSSTGGNEAFF. CDR3 bases: TGTGCCAGCAGCTCGACAGGGGGCAATGAAGCTTTCTTT.

V and J are TRBV15 and TRBJ2-1; TRBD2 is a possible D gene (6 bases). Germline-derived CDR1 and CDR2 are LNHNV and YYDKDF (reference sequence). CDR3 size: 12 residues. V gave up 9 bases and J gave up 10 bases, with 16 bases separating them. The CDR3: CATGDRDSEQFF. The CDR3 region has the DNA TGTGCCACAGGAGATCGGGACTCGGAGCAGTTCTTC.

The gene calls are TRBV7-3 and TRBJ2-5, with 7 bases matching TRBD1. V trimming: 11 bases; J trimming: 4 bases; junction bases outside the gene matches: 10. This CDR3 comprises 13 residues. CDR1 and CDR2 (germline): SGHTA, FQGTGA. The DNA for the CDR3 is TGTGCCTCTCAGAGGGGGCTCGGAGAGACCCAGTACTTC. Amino acid sequence: CASQRGLGETQYF.

This chain connects TRBV7-9 to TRBJ2-7; 10 bases are shared with TRBD1. From germline, CDR1 is SEHNR and CDR2 FQNEAQ (reference sequence). The CDR3 runs to 15 residues. The V and J ends lost 3 bases and 6 bases, in that order; junction bases with no gene match: 8. Here the CDR3 DNA reads TGTGCCAGCAGCTTTGGACAGGGGGTTTTAGGCGAGCAGTACTTC. Translating it yields CASSFGQGVLGEQYF.

V and J are TRBV7-9 and TRBJ1-2; D call uncertain. Germline lookup yields CDR1 SEHNR and CDR2 FQNEAQ (reference sequence). Trimming removed 3 bases at V and 4 bases at J, with 12 bases between. The CDR3 totals 14 residues. The CDR3 protein is CASSFLQQTYGYTF. CDR3 nucleotides: TGTGCCAGCAGCTTTCTGCAACAGACCTATGGCTACACCTTC.

The rearrangement uses TRBV7-3 and TRBJ2-5; D not resolved. The CDR3 consists of 12 residues. CDR1 and CDR2 (germline): SGHTA, FQGTGA. V was cut by 5 bases and J by 5 bases, with 9 bases left in between. The CDR3 loop reads CASSPAGETQYF. In DNA, the CDR3 is TGTGCCAGCAGCCCTGCCGGGGAGACCCAGTACTTC.

This clone was observed a single time. The rearrangement joins TRBV28 to TRBJ2-7; 7 bases fit TRBD1. V dropped 5 bases and J dropped 3; count of bases not matched to a gene: 10. This CDR3 has 15 residues. Germline loops: CDR1 MDHEN, CDR2 SYDVKM. The CDR3 sequence is CASSPAGTALYEQYF. CDR3 in DNA: TGTGCCAGCAGTCCCGCCGGGACAGCACTCTACGAGCAGTACTTC.

The chain couples TRBV5-1 to TRBJ2-3, with TRBD2 matching over 8 bases. Germline values: CDR1 SGHRS, CDR2 YFSETQ. This CDR3 region has 15 residues. With V trimmed by 5 bases and J by 1 base, 6 bases remained unmatched. The CDR3: CASSPPRGGTDTQYF. The CDR3 DNA reads TGCGCCAGCAGTCCCCCGCGGGGGGGCACAGATACGCAGTATTTT.

V is TRBV27 and J is TRBJ1-5, with D hard to call. CDR1 and CDR2 from the germline V gene are MNHEY and SMNVEV (reference sequence). V shed 1 base and J shed 4 bases, with 20 bases lying between them. The length of the CDR3 is 18 residues. The CDR3 region is CASSLFRELEGMNQPQHF. CDR3 bases: TGTGCCAGCAGTTTATTTAGGGAGCTGGAAGGGATGAATCAGCCCCAGCATTTT.

J is TRBJ2-5 and V is TRBV9, with 7 bases fitting TRBD1. Matching the DNA end better, TRBJ2-7 makes the J call doubtful. The CDR3 is 13 amino acids. Germline V CDR1 and CDR2: SGDLS, YYNGEE. CDR3 nucleotide sequence: TGTGCCAGCAGCCTACAGGGGACCGACGAGCAGTACTTC. Translated: CASSLQGTDEQYF.

The rearrangement links TRBV25-1 to TRBJ2-2; the match to TRBD1 covers 9 bases. The germline V gene has CDR1 MGHDK and CDR2 SYGVNS. The CDR3 extends over 16 amino acids. With 1 base clipped from V and 7 bases from J, the junction kept 7 bases outside the gene matches. Here the CDR3 DNA reads TGTGCCAGCAGTGAATCCGGTACAGGGGGCTTCGGGGAGCTGTTTTTT. Encoded protein: CASSESGTGGFGELFF.

This chain connects TRBV28 to TRBJ2-7; no definite D call. The CDR3 sequence is 15 residues long. V was cut by 2 bases and J by 4 bases, with 15 bases left in between. Per the germline V gene, CDR1 is MDHEN and CDR2 is SYDVKM. CDR3 residues: CASSLSSLESYEQYF. The CDR3 bases are TGTGCCAGCAGTTTAAGTAGTCTTGAGAGTTACGAGCAGTACTTC.

This chain joins TRBV29-1 and TRBJ2-2; possible D gene TRBD1, 7 bases. Trimming cost V 7 bases and J 3 bases, with 15 bases left between them. Germline loops: CDR1 SQVTM, CDR2 ANQGSEA. The CDR3 consists of 14 residues. The CDR3, as DNA: TGCAGCGGACGACAGGGACTCGACACCGGGGAGCTGTTTTTT. Translation: CSGRQGLDTGELFF.

The V gene is TRBV5-4, the J gene TRBJ1-2, with TRBD1 matching over 7 bases. Looked up from germline, CDR1 is SGHNT and CDR2 is YYREEE (reference sequence). The CDR3 is 15 amino acids. The V gene end was trimmed by 0 bases and the J gene end by 4 bases; junction bases not matched to a gene: 6. CDR3 amino acids: CASSLDGPGGYGYTF. CDR3 coding DNA: TGTGCCAGCAGCTTGGATGGGCCAGGGGGCTATGGCTACACCTTC.

CDR3 bases: TGTGCCAGCAGCCTTCCAGCGGATTACAATGAGCAGTTCTTC. Its translation: CASSLPADYNEQFF. The chain is built from TRBV5-4 and TRBJ2-1, with D possibly matching TRBD2 (5 bases). The CDR3 runs to 14 residues. Trimming pared 4 bases from V and 4 bases from J, leaving 12 bases between. From germline, CDR1 is SGHNT and CDR2 YYREEE (reference sequence). The full variable domain, completed using reference TRBV5-4 and TRBJ2-1, is ETGVTQSPTHLIKTRGQQVTLRCSSQSGHNTVSWYQQALGQGPQFIFQYYREEENGRGNFPPRFSGLQFPNYSSELNVNALELDDSALYLCASSLPADYNEQFFGPGTRLTVL.

The rearrangement uses TRBV19 and TRBJ1-4; a weak D match, TRBD1 (6 bases). The germline V gene has CDR1 LNHDA and CDR2 SQIVND (reference sequence). V was pared by 9 bases and J by 1 base, with 15 bases between. The length of the CDR3 is 15 residues. The CDR3 coding sequence is TGTGCCAGCAACAATCCCAGGGGAACTAATGAAAAACTGTTTTTT. Its translation is CASNNPRGTNEKLFF.

As for this clone: Germline is not matched at one junction end, which may reflect a read error. The chain has TRBV7-9 and TRBJ2-2; D is undetermined. The CDR3 is 13 residues long. Germline V lookup: CDR1 SEHNR, CDR2 FQNEAQ (reference sequence). The DNA of the CDR3 is TGTTCCAGCAGAAACGCAGTTTCCGGGGAGCTGTTTTTT. Its protein is CSSRNAVSGELFF.

The V call is TRBV20-1, the J call TRBJ1-1; maybe TRBD1 (6 bases). The germline V gene encodes CDR1 DFQATT and CDR2 SNEGSKA (reference sequence). The CDR3 contains 11 residues. With 7 bases removed from V and 4 bases from J, the gap between germline ends came to 10 bases. In DNA, the CDR3 is TGCAGTGGAGGACAGAGCACTGAAGCTTTCTTT. Its translation: CSGGQSTEAFF.

V usage is TRBV28 and J usage is TRBJ2-3; 7 nucleotides align to TRBD2. V lost 6 bases, J lost 0 bases, and 3 bases stayed unmatched. The CDR3 spans 14 residues. The germline V gene has CDR1 MDHEN and CDR2 SYDVKM. CDR3 in amino acids: CASRLGGSTDTQYF. CDR3 nucleotide sequence: TGTGCCAGCAGACTCGGGGGGAGCACAGATACGCAGTATTTT.

CDR3 in amino acids: CASNPHISSGANVLTF. The CDR3 DNA is TGTGCCAGCAATCCCCACATCTCCTCTGGGGCCAACGTCCTGACTTTC. This chain uses TRBV28 with TRBJ2-6; no reliable D call. Between the trimmed V and J ends, which lost 7 bases and 0 bases, there was a span of 13 bases. Germline lookup yields CDR1 MDHEN and CDR2 SYDVKM. The CDR3 spans 16 residues.

V usage is TRBV29-1 and J usage is TRBJ1-1; D call uncertain. Germline CDR1 and CDR2: SQVTM and ANQGSEA. V lost 4 bases and J lost 5, with 20 bases in between. This CDR3 contains 15 residues. The CDR3 here is CSVVFIGDAKTEAFF. Here the CDR3 DNA reads TGCAGCGTTGTTTTTATCGGGGATGCTAAGACTGAAGCTTTCTTT.

V and J are TRBV7-8 and TRBJ2-2; 7 nucleotides line up with TRBD2. Per the germline V gene, CDR1 is SGHVS and CDR2 is FQNEAQ. J lost 5 bases, V lost 6 bases, and 12 bases had no gene match. This CDR3 is built from 16 residues. The DNA of the CDR3 is TGTGCCAGCAGGGACGATTACGGGAGGAGGACCGGGGAGCTGTTTTTT. It is translated as CASRDDYGRRTGELFF.

The chain links TRBV28 to TRBJ1-2; 7 bases line up with TRBD1. CDR3 length equals 15 residues. V lost 2 bases, J lost 8 bases, and 11 bases stayed unmatched. Per the germline V gene, CDR1 is MDHEN and CDR2 is SYDVKM. CDR3 residues: CASSLANRGASGYTF. The CDR3 DNA reads as TGTGCCAGCAGTTTAGCAAACAGGGGCGCCAGCGGCTACACCTTC.

The chain combines TRBV6-1 with TRBJ2-3; TRBD1 is a possible D gene (6 bases). The CDR3 loop spans 12 amino acids. The germline CDR1 and CDR2 sequences are MNHNS and SASEGT. V was clipped by 10 bases and J by 7 bases, with 15 bases between them. The CDR3 is CATAQGRNTQYF. The CDR3 DNA reads as TGTGCCACCGCCCAGGGGCGGAATACGCAGTATTTT.

The chain recombines TRBV6-6 with TRBJ1-5; D is unclear. The CDR3 is made up of 15 amino acids. Germline assignment: CDR1 MNHNY and CDR2 SVGAGI (reference sequence). V was trimmed by 2 bases and J by 2 bases, leaving 10 bases between them. CDR3 coding DNA: TGTGCCAGCAGTTACACCGCCGGGGGCAATCAGCCCCAGCATTTT. Encoded protein: CASSYTAGGNQPQHF.

The J gene is TRBJ2-7, the V gene TRBV18; TRBD1 matches at 9 bases. J lost 3 bases, V lost 2 bases, and 2 bases had no gene match. This CDR3 spans 14 amino acids. CDR1 is KGHSH and CDR2 is LQKENI in the germline V gene. The CDR3 spells CASSPGGQGYEQYF. In DNA, the CDR3 is TGTGCCAGCTCACCAGGGGGACAGGGCTACGAGCAGTACTTC.